This TCR beta chain was identified during a study of Tregs in tolerant kidney transplant recipients. Study-wide results and limits: No direct test of biological reproducibility was done here.

Libraries were prepared by immunoSEQ multiplex PCR; TCRdb keeps only in-frame clonotypes and omits some of them. Of approximately 90,000 clones listed, approximately 94% are singletons. Germline V gives CDR1 PRHDT, CDR2 FYEKMQ (reference sequence). J lost 5 bases, V lost 1 base, and 7 bases had no gene match. CDR3 length: 16 amino acids. This clone was seen a single time. Antigen unknown. The chain carries TRBV13 and TRBJ1-5; 8 nucleotides match TRBD1. The TCR comes from a human donor in good health. The specimen sequenced was CD8+ T cells from blood. CDR3 sequence reads: CASSLDRGDRDQPQHF. The DNA for the CDR3 is TGTGCCAGCAGCTTAGACAGGGGGGACCGGGATCAGCCCCAGCATTTT.